The rows below give T cell receptor beta chains drawn from one sample of a study of shared clonotypes between healthy human individuals. Profiled with immunoSEQ multiplex PCR; TCRdb holds only in-frame clones, not every one. The top ten clones hold 0.13% of a sample with 2 million to 2.5 million clones, around 95% of them seen once. Material for sequencing was naive CD4+ T cells sorted from blood. Source of these receptors: a young man in good health. Each CDR3 is given with its conserved first and last residue. Each record gives: J gene, D gene, clone size, V gene, CDR3 protein, CDR3 DNA. D genes are given only for firm matches. Clone size appears in some rows only: once, few, many, or a class for an expanded clone.

J: TRBJ1-2; D: NA; size: NA; V: TRBV28; CDR3: CASSFSGTYGYTF; DNA: TGTGCCAGCAGTTTCAGTGGGACCTATGGCTACACCTTC
J: TRBJ2-2; D: NA; size: NA; V: TRBV27; CDR3: CASSFLGRELFF; DNA: TGTGCCAGCAGTTTTCTGGGACGGGAGCTGTTTTTT
J: TRBJ1-6; D: NA; size: NA; V: TRBV6-6; CDR3: CASRETQTPLHF; DNA: TGTGCCAGCAGGGAGACCCAGACACCCCTCCACTTT
J: TRBJ2-5; D: NA; size: NA; V: TRBV30; CDR3: CAWSIRGRETQYF; DNA: TGTGCCTGGAGTATTAGAGGGAGAGAGACCCAGTACTTC
J: TRBJ2-7; D: NA; size: NA; V: TRBV7-2; CDR3: CASSSQGVPPYEQYF; DNA: TGTGCCAGCAGCTCCCAAGGGGTACCCCCCTACGAGCAGTACTTC
J: TRBJ1-2; D: NA; size: NA; V: TRBV27; CDR3: CASSLSPGKGYGYTF; DNA: TGTGCCAGCAGTTTATCACCAGGGAAGGGCTATGGCTACACCTTC
J: TRBJ2-2; D: NA; size: NA; V: TRBV5-1; CDR3: CASSLDRLSAGELFF; DNA: TGCGCCAGCAGCTTGGACCGGTTATCAGCCGGGGAGCTGTTTTTT
J: TRBJ2-7; D: NA; size: once; V: TRBV10-3; CDR3: CAISEVGAVGEQYF; DNA: TGTGCCATCAGTGAGGTCGGGGCAGTGGGCGAGCAGTACTTC
J: TRBJ2-5; D: NA; size: NA; V: TRBV11-2; CDR3: CASSLLLGQTQETQYF; DNA: TGTGCCAGCAGTTTACTCTTAGGACAGACCCAAGAGACCCAGTACTTC
J: TRBJ2-7; D: TRBD1; size: NA; V: TRBV7-9; CDR3: CASSFDRASYEQYF; DNA: TGTGCCAGCAGCTTTGACAGGGCCTCCTACGAGCAGTACTTC
J: TRBJ2-2; D: TRBD2; size: NA; V: TRBV10-3; CDR3: CAIKQREGRDTGELFF; DNA: TGTGCCATCAAACAAAGGGAGGGGCGCGACACCGGGGAGCTGTTTTTT
J: TRBJ2-7; D: TRBD1; size: NA; V: TRBV5-4; CDR3: CASSRTGYYEQYF; DNA: TGTGCCAGCAGCAGGACAGGATACTACGAGCAGTACTTC
J: TRBJ2-3; D: TRBD2; size: NA; V: TRBV9; CDR3: CASSSLGSGNTDTQYF; DNA: TGTGCCAGCAGCTCCCTAGGTAGCGGGAACACAGATACGCAGTATTTT
J: TRBJ1-5; D: NA; size: NA; V: TRBV7-6; CDR3: CASSLGGRNSNQPQHF; DNA: TGTGCCAGCAGCTTAGGGGGGCGGAATAGCAATCAGCCCCAGCATTTT
J: TRBJ1-1; D: NA; size: NA; V: TRBV10-3; CDR3: CAITAGPNTEAFF; DNA: TGTGCCATCACGGCGGGTCCGAACACTGAAGCTTTCTTT
J: TRBJ2-5; D: NA; size: NA; V: TRBV5-8; CDR3: CASSLTPTGLETQYF; DNA: TGTGCCAGCAGCCTTACCCCGACAGGTCTGGAGACCCAGTACTTC
J: TRBJ2-3; D: NA; size: NA; V: TRBV14; CDR3: CASSLLAGTDTQYF; DNA: TGTGCCAGCAGCCTTCTCGCAGGGACAGATACGCAGTATTTT
J: TRBJ1-1; D: NA; size: NA; V: TRBV5-4; CDR3: CASSGRLSEAFF; DNA: TGTGCCAGCAGCGGGAGGCTCTCTGAAGCTTTCTTT